The 9 T cell receptor beta chains listed next were all sequenced from one sample in a study of control samples from healthy donors and cancer patients. Assay: immunoSEQ multiplex PCR; the TCRdb copy retains only in-frame clones and omits some. The repertoire holds hundreds of thousands of clones, with over 75% as singletons. The sequenced material came from PBMCs. Receptors originate from a woman in her fifties or sixties with lung cancer.

In this sample, this clone turned up a few times. This sequence joins TRBV5-6 and TRBJ2-5; perhaps TRBD2 as D (5 bases). V lost 1 base and J 5 bases, leaving 9 bases between the germline ends. The V gene's germline CDR1 is SGHDT and CDR2 YYEEEE. The CDR3 contains 13 residues. CDR3 coding DNA: TGTGCCAGCAGCTTGAGAGGGTACGAGACCCAGTACTTC. Translated, it gives CASSLRGYETQYF.

J is TRBJ1-2 and V is TRBV2; maybe TRBD1 (6 bases). The germline V and J ends were trimmed by 5 bases and 4 bases, with 14 bases remaining between them. This CDR3 is 14 amino acids long. The V gene's germline CDR1 is SNHLY and CDR2 FYNNEI. The CDR3 sequence: CASSPGTTTYGYTF. CDR3 nucleotide sequence: TGTGCCAGCAGTCCCGGGACAACAACCTATGGCTACACCTTC. The variable domain in full, completed from reference TRBV2 and TRBJ1-2, reads EPEVTQTPSHQVTQMGQEVILRCVPISNHLYFYWYRQILGQKVEFLVSFYNNEISEKSEIFDDQFSVERPDGSNFTLKIRSTKLEDSAMYFCASSPGTTTYGYTFGSGTRLTVV.

Of note for this clone: The same CDR3 also results from other DNA sequences found in this sample. The rearrangement joins TRBV5-1 to TRBJ2-4; no clear D. Trimming stripped 4 bases from V and 2 bases from J, with 10 bases between. Germline V lookup: CDR1 SGHRS, CDR2 YFSETQ. CDR3 length: 14 residues. CDR3 DNA sequence: TGCGCCAGCAGCCTCACTGATTCCAAAAACATTCAGTACTTC. It yields the protein CASSLTDSKNIQYF.

This clone has only one observation. The chain employs TRBV5-1 and TRBJ2-2, with D possibly being TRBD2 (5 bases). This CDR3 region has 15 residues. The V end lost 0 bases, the J end lost 8 bases, and 14 bases lay between the germline ends. Germline values: CDR1 SGHRS, CDR2 YFSETQ. CDR3 nucleotides: TGCGCCAGCAGCTTGGTTGTCGGGGATATGGGGGAGCTGTTTTTT. Protein sequence: CASSLVVGDMGELFF.

V usage is TRBV6-4 and J usage is TRBJ2-7; 7 nucleotides match TRBD1. Germline CDR1 is MRHNA and CDR2 is SNTAGT. The CDR3 sequence is 13 residues long. With V trimmed by 4 bases and J by 3 bases, 3 bases remained unmatched. The CDR3: CASSVAGGYEQYF. The CDR3 DNA reads TGTGCCAGCAGTGTTGCAGGGGGCTACGAGCAGTACTTC.

The chain has TRBV15 and TRBJ1-4; 7 bases line up with TRBD1. CDR1 and CDR2 from the germline V gene are LNHNV and YYDKDF (reference sequence). The CDR3 is made up of 15 amino acids. The V gene end was trimmed by 1 base and the J gene end by 8 bases; junction bases not matched to a gene: 7. CDR3 in amino acids: CATSRAVTGWEKLFF. The CDR3 DNA follows: TGTGCCACCAGCAGAGCGGTGACAGGGTGGGAAAAACTGTTTTTT.

The chain carries TRBV5-1 and TRBJ1-1; TRBD1 aligns across 7 bases. Germline CDR1 is SGHRS and CDR2 is YFSETQ. The CDR3 consists of 14 residues. The V and J ends lost 2 bases and 5 bases, in that order; junction bases with no gene match: 6. CDR3 sequence: CASSLRQGGTEAFF. CDR3 DNA sequence: TGCGCCAGCAGCTTACGACAGGGTGGAACTGAAGCTTTCTTT.

The chain carries TRBV16 and TRBJ1-6; the match to TRBD1 covers 8 bases. CDR3 size: 15 residues. The V gene end was trimmed by 6 bases and the J gene end by 9 bases; junction bases not matched to a gene: 10. Germline CDR1 is KGHSY and CDR2 is FQNENV. The CDR3 sequence is CASSRNRDRRSPLHF. The DNA of the CDR3 is TGTGCCAGCAGTCGGAACAGGGACAGGCGTTCACCCCTCCACTTT.

V usage is TRBV6-5 and J usage is TRBJ2-1; possible D gene TRBD1, 6 bases. This CDR3 has 15 amino acids. V lost 6 bases and J 5 bases, leaving 17 bases between the germline ends. Germline CDR1 is MNHEY and CDR2 is SVGAGI. The CDR3 DNA reads as TGTGCCAGCAGCCTGGGACACGGACTTAACAATGAGCAGTTCTTC. Protein sequence: CASSLGHGLNNEQFF.